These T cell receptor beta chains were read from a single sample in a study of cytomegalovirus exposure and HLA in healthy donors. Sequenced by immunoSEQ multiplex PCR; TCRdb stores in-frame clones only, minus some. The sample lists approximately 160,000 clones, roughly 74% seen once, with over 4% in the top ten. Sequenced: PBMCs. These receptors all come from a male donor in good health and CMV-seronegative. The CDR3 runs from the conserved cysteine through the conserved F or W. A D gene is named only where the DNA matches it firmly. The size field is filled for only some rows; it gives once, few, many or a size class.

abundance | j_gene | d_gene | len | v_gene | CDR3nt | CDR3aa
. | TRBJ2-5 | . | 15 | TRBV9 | TGTGCCAGCAGCGTAGGACCGGGGTACCAAGAGACCCAGTACTTC | CASSVGPGYQETQYF
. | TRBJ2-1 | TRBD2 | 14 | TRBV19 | TGTGCCAGTAGTCTGGAGGGATCGGGGGGTGAGCAGTTCTTC | CASSLEGSGGEQFF
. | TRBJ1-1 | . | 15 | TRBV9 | TGTGCCAGCAGCGTAGGACCAGGGAGGGGCACTGAAGCTTTCTTT | CASSVGPGRGTEAFF
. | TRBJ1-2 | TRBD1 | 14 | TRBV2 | TGTGCCAGCACTAATAACGACAGGGCCTATGGCTACACCTTC | CASTNNDRAYGYTF
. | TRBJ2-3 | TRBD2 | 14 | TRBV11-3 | TGTGCCAGCAGCCTGGGGACTAATAAAGATACGCAGTATTTT | CASSLGTNKDTQYF
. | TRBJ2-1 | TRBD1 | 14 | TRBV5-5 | TGTGCCAGCAGCTGGACAGGGGGTATGGATGAGCAGTTCTTC | CASSWTGGMDEQFF
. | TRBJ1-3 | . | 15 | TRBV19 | TGTGCCAGTAGTCGACAGACTTACTCTGGAAACACCATATATTTT | CASSRQTYSGNTIYF
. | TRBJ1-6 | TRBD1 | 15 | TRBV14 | TGTGCCAGCAGCAGACAGGGCCTCTATAATTCACCCCTCCACTTT | CASSRQGLYNSPLHF
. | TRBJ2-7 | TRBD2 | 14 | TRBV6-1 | TGTGCCAGCAGCCTAGCGGGAGTCACCTACGAGCAGTACTTC | CASSLAGVTYEQYF
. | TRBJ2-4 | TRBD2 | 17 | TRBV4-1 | TGCGCCAGCAGTCCTACCGCGGTCGGGGGGAGAAGAAACATTCAGTACTTC | CASSPTAVGGRRNIQYF
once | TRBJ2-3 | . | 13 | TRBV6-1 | TGTGCCAGCAACCCTGGACAAGCAGATACGCAGTATTTT | CASNPGQADTQYF
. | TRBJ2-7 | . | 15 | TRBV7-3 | TGTGCCAGCAGCTCCCGTCCGGGGATGCTTTACGAGCAGTACTTC | CASSSRPGMLYEQYF
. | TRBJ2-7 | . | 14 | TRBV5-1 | TGCGCCAGCAGCGGCGGGACAGTATCCTACGAGCAGTACTTC | CASSGGTVSYEQYF
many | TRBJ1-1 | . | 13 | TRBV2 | TGTGCCAGCAGTTCAGGGGTTTGGACTGAAGCTTTCTTT | CASSSGVWTEAFF
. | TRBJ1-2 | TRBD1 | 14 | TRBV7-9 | TGTGCCAGCAGTCCCCCGGGACAGAACTATGGCTACACCTTC | CASSPPGQNYGYTF
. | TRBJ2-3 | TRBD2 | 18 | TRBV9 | TGTGCCAGCAGCGACCGACTAGCGGGTGGGTGGACCACAGATACGCAGTATTTT | CASSDRLAGGWTTDTQYF
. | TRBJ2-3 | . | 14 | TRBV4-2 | TGTGCCAGCAGCCAAGCAGGGGGCACAGATACGCAGTATTTT | CASSQAGGTDTQYF
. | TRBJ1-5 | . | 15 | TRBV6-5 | TGTGCCAGCAGTTACTCATCGGGAACTAATCAGCCCCAGCATTTT | CASSYSSGTNQPQHF
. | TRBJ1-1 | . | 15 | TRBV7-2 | TGTGCCAGCAGCTTAGTGGGTGGGGCGAACACTGAAGCTTTCTTT | CASSLVGGANTEAFF
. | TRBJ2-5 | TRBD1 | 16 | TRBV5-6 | TGTGCCAGCAGCTTGGGTGGACAGGCACCCCAAGAGACCCAGTACTTC | CASSLGGQAPQETQYF
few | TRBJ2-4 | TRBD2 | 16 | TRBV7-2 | TGTGCCAGCAGCTTCTTGAGCGGGAAAGCCAAAAACATTCAGTACTTC | CASSFLSGKAKNIQYF
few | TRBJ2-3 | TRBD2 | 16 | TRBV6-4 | TGTGCCAGCAGTGACGGAGCGGGAGGGCCGCCAGATACGCAGTATTTT | CASSDGAGGPPDTQYF
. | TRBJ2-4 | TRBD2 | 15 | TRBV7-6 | TGTGCCAGCAGCTTTAGCGGGGGGGCGGTGGACATTCAGTACTTC | CASSFSGGAVDIQYF
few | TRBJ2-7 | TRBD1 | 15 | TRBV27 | TGTGCCAGCAAGCTTACAGGGGTCGGGGCCTACGAGCAGTACTTC | CASKLTGVGAYEQYF
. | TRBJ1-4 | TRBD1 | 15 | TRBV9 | TGTGCCAGCAGCGTAGGACAGGGTGGGGATGAAAAACTGTTTTTT | CASSVGQGGDEKLFF
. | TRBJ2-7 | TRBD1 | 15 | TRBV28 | TGTGCCAGCAGTCGACCGGGACAGGGGGCTTACGAGCAGTACTTC | CASSRPGQGAYEQYF